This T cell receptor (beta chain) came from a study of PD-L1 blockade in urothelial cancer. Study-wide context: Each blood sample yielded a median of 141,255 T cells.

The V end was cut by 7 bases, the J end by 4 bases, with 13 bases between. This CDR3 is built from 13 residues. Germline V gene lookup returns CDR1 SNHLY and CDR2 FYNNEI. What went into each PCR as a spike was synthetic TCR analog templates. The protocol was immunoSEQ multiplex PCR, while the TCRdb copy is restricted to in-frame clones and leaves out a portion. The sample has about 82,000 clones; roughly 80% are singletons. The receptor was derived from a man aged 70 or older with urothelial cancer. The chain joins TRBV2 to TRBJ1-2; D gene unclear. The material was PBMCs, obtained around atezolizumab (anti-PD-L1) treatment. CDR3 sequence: CASTRALGYGYTF. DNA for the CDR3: TGTGCCAGCACGAGGGCCCTCGGCTATGGCTACACCTTC. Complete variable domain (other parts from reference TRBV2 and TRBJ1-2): EPEVTQTPSHQVTQMGQEVILRCVPISNHLYFYWYRQILGQKVEFLVSFYNNEISEKSEIFDDQFSVERPDGSNFTLKIRSTKLEDSAMYFCASTRALGYGYTFGSGTRLTVV.